The clone carrying this T cell receptor (beta chain) was found a few times. Antigen specificity is unknown. V shed 3 bases and J shed 3 bases, with 16 bases lying between them. This CDR3 has 16 amino acids. The data originate from a study of blood T cells in healthy people across ages. Background on the study: Every two T cells gave about one barcoded beta molecule via template switching. General observations from the study: Long-lived donors exceeded aged donors in naive CD4+ cells and diversity.

Next came a second PCR, run for roughly 6 to 11 cycles, which used a sample-barcoded 5' primer along with a J-beta primer mix. TCRdb independently ran MiXCR on the 5' RACE reads; one entry per CDR3 protein. The sample carries 1.5 million to 2 million distinct CDR3 sequences, roughly 30% recorded once. The chain joins TRBV12-3 or TRBV12-4 to TRBJ2-3; no clear D. Sequencing was done on a sample of blood. The receptor was isolated from a woman in her twenties or thirties in good health. Here the CDR3 DNA reads TGTGCCAGCAGTTTCGGAAAGATTAGGCCGACAGATACGCAGTATTTT. This gives the protein CASSFGKIRPTDTQYF.